The TCR beta chain described here comes from a study of blood T cells in healthy people across ages. Together with a sample-barcoded 5' primer, a J-beta primer mix was included in a second PCR lasting roughly 6 to 12 cycles. TCRdb ran MiXCR on the 5' RACE reads and lists one entry per CDR3 protein. The sample consists of 800,000 to 950,000 distinct CDR3 sequences, around 29% of them appearing once. The CDR3 is 14 residues long. Looked up from germline, CDR1 is KGHDR and CDR2 is SFDVKD. Trimming took 3 bases from V and 3 from J, leaving 10 bases between them. This clonotype was counted only a few times. This same sample was also taken into another study, of T cells of mothers and their children.

This rearrangement joins TRBV24-1 to TRBJ1-2; D is undetermined. The clonotype was recovered from a woman between 35 and 50 years old in good health. The specimen was blood. The CDR3 loop is CATSDRDKYYGYTF. In DNA, the CDR3 is TGTGCCACCAGTGATCGAGACAAATACTATGGCTACACCTTC.